This passage covers 20 T cell receptor beta chains from one sample sequenced in a study of T cell repertoires in cytomegalovirus infection (dated by TCRdb to between 2018 and 2021). Antigens for these TCRs are unknown. The listed sequencing device is Illumina HiSeq 1500. TCRdb reprocessed the public reads (quality trimming at Q25 with fastp, clone calling with MiXCR) and kept in-frame beta chains. For every CDR3 protein sequence, its rows merge into one entry that carries the most common genes and DNA. The sample contains about 330,000 distinct CDR3 sequences, about a third of them found a single time. About 13% of the sample is in the top ten clones. This sample's treatment or condition label indicates: in vitro stimulation with specific CMV peptide epitopes to enrich CMV-specific T cells. The source was cultured PBMCs, collected from culture after CMV antigen stimulation. These receptors originate from a human donor in good health (CMV status not recorded). Some clones in this sample may be carry-over from other donors' samples.

J is TRBJ2-3 and V is TRBV6-2 or TRBV6-3, with unresolved D. Germline CDR1 is MNHEY and CDR2 is SVGEGT. This CDR3 spans 15 amino acids. V was trimmed by 0 bases and J by 6 bases, leaving 13 bases between them. Here the CDR3 reads CASSYSGGVGDTQYF. The CDR3 DNA follows: TGTGCCAGCAGTTACTCCGGCGGAGTGGGCGATACGCAGTATTTT.

The V gene is TRBV4-1, the J gene TRBJ1-1; the D gene is possibly TRBD1 (5 bases). Trimming pared 1 base from V and 1 base from J, leaving 28 bases between. CDR3 length: 21 residues. CDR1 is MGHRA and CDR2 is YSYEKL in the germline V gene. The CDR3 region is CASSQVAGGIWGGPENTEAFF. The CDR3 nucleotides read TGCGCCAGCAGCCAAGTGGCCGGGGGTATTTGGGGGGGACCCGAGAACACTGAAGCTTTCTTT.

The chain joins TRBV29-1 to TRBJ2-1; TRBD2 might be the D (5 bases). This CDR3 region has 14 residues. The V end lost 3 bases, the J end lost 2 bases, and 11 bases lay between the germline ends. Germline lookup yields CDR1 SQVTM and CDR2 ANQGSEA. This CDR3 is CSVDISGTYNEQFF. DNA of the CDR3: TGCAGCGTTGATATATCGGGAACCTACAATGAGCAGTTCTTC.

In its sample, this clonotype was seen a few times. V usage is TRBV10-3 and J usage is TRBJ1-1; perhaps TRBD1 as D (5 bases). The V gene's germline CDR1 is ENHRY and CDR2 SYGVKD. The V and J ends lost 0 bases and 1 base respectively, with 9 bases between them. The CDR3 contains 15 residues. CDR3 nucleotides: TGTGCCATCAGTGAGTCTGGGGCTCCGAACACTGAAGCTTTCTTT. It codes for CAISESGAPNTEAFF.

This clonotype was detected only a few times. The genes are TRBV4-1 and TRBJ1-3; 9 bases match TRBD1. The length of the CDR3 is 18 residues. Germline CDR1 MGHRA, CDR2 YSYEKL. The J segment lost 0 bases and the V segment lost 4 bases, leaving 10 bases of the junction unmatched. CDR3 sequence reads: CASSPWTGALTSGNTIYF. In DNA form, the CDR3 reads TGCGCCAGCAGCCCGTGGACAGGGGCATTGACCTCTGGAAACACCATATATTTT.

This chain links TRBV7-9 with TRBJ1-1; D gene unclear. The CDR3 is 14 amino acids. V was pared by 7 bases and J by 1 base, with 13 bases between. CDR1 and CDR2 from the germline V gene are SEHNR and FQNEAQ (reference sequence). Written as DNA, the CDR3 is TGTGCCAGCAAAGCCGGCTGGAGGAACACTGAAGCTTTCTTT. Protein sequence: CASKAGWRNTEAFF.

In this sample, this clonotype turned up a few times. The genes are TRBV11-3 and TRBJ1-4; 8 nucleotides line up with TRBD1. The germline V gene has CDR1 SGHNT and CDR2 YENEEA. After removal of 4 bases from V and 7 bases from J, the junction contained 2 bases not matched to a gene. This CDR3 region has 13 residues. The CDR3, as DNA: TGTGCCAGCAGCTGGACAGGGTCTGAAAAACTGTTTTTT. It is translated as CASSWTGSEKLFF. Together with reference TRBV11-3 and TRBJ1-4, the CDR3 gives the full variable domain: EAGVVQSPRYKIIEKKQPVAFWCNPISGHNTLYWYLQNLGQGPELLIRYENEEAVDDSQLPKDRFSAERLKGVDSTLKIQPAELGDSAVYLCASSWTGSEKLFFGSGTQLSVL.

This clonotype has a handful of counts. The chain employs TRBV11-3 and TRBJ1-1; D is unclear. The ends were cut back, 0 bases at V and 6 bases at J, with 8 bases in the middle. The CDR3 spans 13 residues. Germline lookup yields CDR1 SGHNT and CDR2 YENEEA. CDR3 in amino acids: CASSLDGSSEAFF. The CDR3 DNA reads as TGTGCCAGCAGCTTAGATGGGAGTTCTGAAGCTTTCTTT.

This chain uses TRBV6-8 with TRBJ1-3; D gene ambiguous. Trimming removed 4 bases at V and 2 bases at J, with 12 bases between. CDR3 size: 15 residues. Germline V lookup: CDR1 MNHGY, CDR2 SAAAGT. The CDR3 DNA follows: TGTGCCAGCAGTTCAGCGGATAGGGCTGGAAACACCATATATTTT. Amino acids: CASSSADRAGNTIYF.

This clonotype is termed medium-sized. CDR3 amino acids: CASSPRQDTEAFF. The CDR3 bases are TGTGCCAGCTCACCACGGCAGGACACTGAAGCTTTCTTT. The rearrangement uses TRBV18 and TRBJ1-1; unclear D gene. The germline CDR1 and CDR2 sequences are KGHSH and LQKENI. V lost 1 base and J lost 3, with 6 bases in between. The CDR3 has 13 residues.

The chain carries TRBV27 and TRBJ1-2; D unresolved. Germline lookup yields CDR1 MNHEY and CDR2 SMNVEV (reference sequence). V was trimmed by 2 bases and J by 6 bases, leaving 13 bases between them. The CDR3 extends over 14 amino acids. This chain's CDR3 is CASSLGRGADGYTF. CDR3 DNA: TGTGCCAGCAGTTTAGGCCGGGGAGCAGATGGCTACACCTTC.

V is TRBV29-1 and J is TRBJ2-1; TRBD2 agrees at 12 bases. V lost 8 bases to trimming and J lost 5 bases; unmatched junction nucleotides: 10. This CDR3 is 15 amino acids long. Germline CDR1 and CDR2: SQVTM and ANQGSEA. The CDR3 nucleotides read TGCAGCCTTAATTCGTGGACTAGCGGGGACAATGAGCAGTTCTTC. Its protein is CSLNSWTSGDNEQFF.

The rearrangement uses TRBV19 and TRBJ2-2, with 11 bases that match TRBD1. J gave up 7 bases and V 5 bases, and 6 bases lay outside the gene matches. The CDR3 loop spans 15 amino acids. CDR1 is LNHDA, CDR2 SQIVND, per germline (reference sequence). CDR3 in amino acids: CASSPRTGGFGELFF. CDR3 in DNA: TGTGCCAGTAGTCCTCGGACAGGGGGCTTCGGGGAGCTGTTTTTT.

This rearrangement joins TRBV2 to TRBJ1-2, with D possibly matching TRBD1 (6 bases). Germline V gene lookup returns CDR1 SNHLY and CDR2 FYNNEI. The length of the CDR3 is 15 residues. Trimming pared 5 bases from V and 4 bases from J, leaving 17 bases between. The CDR3 nucleotides read TGTGCCAGCAGTCGTAACAGGGCCCTAGGCTATGGCTACACCTTC. Translating it yields CASSRNRALGYGYTF. The whole variable domain, remainder taken from reference TRBV2 and TRBJ1-2, is EPEVTQTPSHQVTQMGQEVILRCVPISNHLYFYWYRQILGQKVEFLVSFYNNEISEKSEIFDDQFSVERPDGSNFTLKIRSTKLEDSAMYFCASSRNRALGYGYTFGSGTRLTVV.

This clonotype was seen a few times. The chain joins TRBV7-2 to TRBJ1-1; TRBD1 matches 10 bases. This CDR3 region has 16 residues. CDR1 is SGHTA and CDR2 is FQGNSA in the germline V gene. Trimming took 5 bases from V and 0 from J; bases not matched to a gene: 6. The CDR3 is CASSPQGQGMNTEAFF. The CDR3 DNA follows: TGTGCCAGCAGCCCTCAGGGACAGGGGATGAACACTGAAGCTTTCTTT.

This clonotype was counted only a few times. This sequence joins TRBV7-2 and TRBJ2-1; the D is unclear. Trimming shortened V by 0 bases and J by 2 bases, and 8 bases separated the two germline ends. CDR3 length: 15 residues. Germline loops: CDR1 SGHTA, CDR2 FQGNSA. The CDR3 bases are TGTGCCAGCAGCTTAGCAGCGCTTACCTACAATGAGCAGTTCTTC. Translation: CASSLAALTYNEQFF.

In this sample, this clonotype turned up a few times. This CDR3 reads CASSQLTRTGSYNEQFF. In DNA, the CDR3 is TGCGCCAGCAGCCAACTTACCCGGACAGGGTCCTACAATGAGCAGTTCTTC. V gene TRBV4-1 combines with J gene TRBJ2-1; 8 bases fit TRBD1. Germline V gives CDR1 MGHRA, CDR2 YSYEKL. The CDR3 runs 17 residues. With V trimmed by 2 bases and J by 1 base, 7 bases remained unmatched.

The V gene is TRBV4-1, the J gene TRBJ2-7; 8 nucleotides line up with TRBD2. The V gene's germline CDR1 is MGHRA and CDR2 YSYEKL. V shed 2 bases and J 11 bases; nucleotides not matched to a gene: 5. The CDR3 consists of 12 residues. In DNA form, the CDR3 reads TGCGCCAGCAGCCAAAAAGCGGGAGTTAAGTACTTC. Translated: CASSQKAGVKYF.

This clonotype occurred many times. The chain is built from TRBV7-2 and TRBJ2-3; 10 bases map to TRBD2. This CDR3 comprises 17 residues. Germline V gives CDR1 SGHTA, CDR2 FQGNSA. The V gene end was trimmed by 5 bases and the J gene end by 3 bases; junction bases not matched to a gene: 11. CDR3 in amino acids: CASSRTSGSARTDTQYF. The CDR3 DNA sequence: TGTGCCAGCAGCCGGACTAGCGGCAGTGCTCGGACAGATACGCAGTATTTT.

This clonotype showed up many times. The rearrangement uses TRBV7-8 and TRBJ2-3; the D gene is possibly TRBD2 (6 bases). In germline, CDR1 is SGHVS, CDR2 FQNEAQ. The V end was cut by 5 bases, the J end by 6 bases, with 21 bases between. This CDR3 has 16 residues. In DNA form, the CDR3 reads TGTGCCAGCAGCCCCACGGAAAGGAGGGCCACTGATACGCAGTATTTT. Its protein is CASSPTERRATDTQYF.